This entry lists 21 T cell receptor beta chains sequenced from one sample in a study of blood T cells in healthy people across ages. The use of a sample-barcoded 5' primer and a J-beta primer mix characterized a second PCR of roughly 6 to 11 cycles. TCRdb ran MiXCR on the 5' RACE reads and lists one entry per CDR3 protein. Of more than 650,000 distinct CDR3 sequences detected, roughly 24% appear once; the ten largest clones hold around 3%. The same data also went into a second study, on T cells of mothers and their children.

Material for sequencing was blood. Receptor source: a boy younger than 18 in good health.

This chain uses TRBV12-3 or TRBV12-4 with TRBJ1-2; 7 bases map to TRBD1. The CDR3 loop spans 13 amino acids. J was trimmed by 8 bases and V by 6 bases; bases with no gene match: 9. CDR3 in amino acids: CASRLGQRAGYTF. The CDR3 DNA is TGTGCCAGCAGGCTGGGACAGCGTGCAGGCTACACCTTC.

This clonotype was counted between two and nine times. The chain carries TRBV7-2 and TRBJ1-4, with a tentative D call TRBD1 (6 bases). This CDR3 contains 16 residues. V gave up 2 bases and J gave up 7 bases, with 17 bases separating them. CDR1 SGHTA and CDR2 FQGNSA come from the germline V gene. The CDR3 nucleotides read TGTGCCAGCAGCTTAATGGGGCTGCGGGACATTGAAAAACTGTTTTTT. Protein sequence: CASSLMGLRDIEKLFF. Filled out from reference TRBV7-2 and TRBJ1-4, the complete variable domain reads GAGVSQSPSNKVTEKGKDVELRCDPISGHTALYWYRQSLGQGLEFLIYFQGNSAPDKSGLPSDRFSAERTGGSVSTLTIQRTQQEDSAVYLCASSLMGLRDIEKLFFGSGTQLSVL.

In this sample, this clonotype turned up a few times. The rearrangement links TRBV28 to TRBJ2-7; D perhaps matches TRBD2 (6 bases). With 4 bases removed from V and 0 bases from J, the gap between germline ends came to 19 bases. CDR3 size: 17 residues. CDR1 MDHEN and CDR2 SYDVKM come from the germline V gene. The chain's CDR3 is CASSSQTGLLSSYEQYF. In DNA form, the CDR3 reads TGTGCCAGCAGTTCACAGACGGGACTCCTGAGCTCCTACGAGCAGTACTTC. Complete variable domain (other parts from reference TRBV28 and TRBJ2-7): DVKVTQSSRYLVKRTGEKVFLECVQDMDHENMFWYRQDPGLGLRLIYFSYDVKMKEKGDIPEGYSVSREKKERFSLILESASTNQTSMYLCASSSQTGLLSSYEQYFGPGTRLTVT.

This clonotype has at least ten counts. This rearrangement joins TRBV5-1 to TRBJ2-7; TRBD1 matches 9 bases. Germline CDR1 reads SGHRS; CDR2 reads YFSETQ. CDR3 length: 14 residues. The V and J ends lost 7 bases and 4 bases, in that order; junction bases with no gene match: 9. In DNA form, the CDR3 reads TGCGCCAGCGGCCGGGACAGGGAAGGGTACGAGCAGTACTTC. It translates to CASGRDREGYEQYF.

The chain is built from TRBV27 and TRBJ1-4, with unresolved D. The V gene's germline CDR1 is MNHEY and CDR2 SMNVEV (reference sequence). This CDR3 is built from 15 residues. The V end was cut by 1 base, the J end by 0 bases, with 6 bases between. The CDR3 sequence: CASSLFGATNEKLFF. The CDR3 DNA reads as TGTGCCAGCAGTTTATTTGGGGCAACTAATGAAAAACTGTTTTTT.

In its sample, this clonotype was seen a few times. In DNA form, the CDR3 reads TGTGCCAGCAGTTTGCGAGTTCGGTGGGACGAGCAGTACTTC. Its translation: CASSLRVRWDEQYF. The V call is TRBV28, the J call TRBJ2-7; no definite D call. Trimming removed 3 bases from V and 5 bases from J, with 14 bases in between. Germline V gene sequence: CDR1 MDHEN, CDR2 SYDVKM. The CDR3 totals 14 residues.

Here the CDR3 reads CASSLSRRGSYEQYF. CDR3 coding DNA: TGTGCCAGCAGTTTATCGCGCAGGGGAAGTTACGAGCAGTACTTC. V and J are TRBV27 and TRBJ2-1; the D gene is possibly TRBD1 (6 bases). The tail of the sequence fits TRBJ2-7 better, so the J call may be wrong. This CDR3 spans 15 amino acids. From germline, CDR1 is MNHEY and CDR2 SMNVEV (reference sequence).

This clonotype has only a few counts. The V gene is TRBV5-6, the J gene TRBJ2-7; 9 positions match TRBD1. This CDR3 is built from 16 residues. The germline V gene encodes CDR1 SGHDT and CDR2 YYEEEE. The ends lost 7 bases at V and 3 bases at J; junction bases unmatched: 14. CDR3 DNA sequence: TGTGCCAGCCAAGCCGGGACAGGGAGAAGGTTCTACGAGCAGTACTTC. Encoded protein: CASQAGTGRRFYEQYF.

The chain combines TRBV6-1 with TRBJ1-1; D is unclear. Germline CDR1 is MNHNS and CDR2 is SASEGT. CDR3 size: 13 residues. The germline V and J ends were trimmed by 5 bases and 6 bases, with 13 bases remaining between them. Here the CDR3 DNA reads TGTGCCAGCAGTTCCCGGGCCTCTTCTGAAGCTTTCTTT. It codes for CASSSRASSEAFF.

With regard to this clonotype: At one end the junction does not follow the germline gene, possibly because of a read error. The CDR3 bases are TGTGCTAGCAGCTTCTCGGGTTCCGGTTTCACCGGGGAGCTGTTTTTT. This sequence encodes CASSFSGSGFTGELFF. The chain employs TRBV11-2 and TRBJ2-2; D ambiguous. The CDR3 loop spans 16 amino acids. Germline CDR1 reads SGHAT; CDR2 reads FQNNGV.

V usage is TRBV3-1 and J usage is TRBJ1-3; 10 bases agree with TRBD1. V shed 6 bases, J shed 3 bases, and the junction held 5 bases outside the gene matches. The CDR3 spans 15 residues. The V gene's germline CDR1 is LGHDT and CDR2 YNNKEL (reference sequence). The CDR3 DNA reads TGTGCCAGCAGGCCGACAGGGGGCTATGGAAACACCATATATTTT. It is translated as CASRPTGGYGNTIYF.

The rearrangement uses TRBV4-1 and TRBJ1-2; possibly TRBD1 for D (5 bases). The germline V and J ends were trimmed by 3 bases and 5 bases, with 13 bases remaining between them. Germline assignment: CDR1 MGHRA and CDR2 YSYEKL. This CDR3 comprises 14 residues. This chain's CDR3 is CASSQDTLGYGYTF. CDR3 nucleotide sequence: TGCGCCAGCAGCCAGGACACCCTGGGGTATGGCTACACCTTC.

The chain carries TRBV6-4 and TRBJ1-2; 11 bases are a match to TRBD1. There are 16 residues in the CDR3. Per the germline V gene, CDR1 is MRHNA and CDR2 is SNTAGT. V shed 9 bases and J 8 bases; nucleotides not matched to a gene: 17. The chain's CDR3 is CAREGQGALLFGGYTF. CDR3 coding DNA: TGTGCCAGGGAAGGACAGGGGGCTTTGCTATTTGGCGGCTACACCTTC.

This clonotype occurred many times. V and J are TRBV2 and TRBJ2-7, with D possibly TRBD1 on 6 matching bases. Looked up from germline, CDR1 is SNHLY and CDR2 is FYNNEI. This CDR3 comprises 11 residues. Trimming took off 8 bases at V and 2 bases at J, with 7 bases between the two ends. CDR3 sequence: CASRDTYEQYF. The CDR3 DNA reads as TGTGCCAGCCGGGACACCTACGAGCAGTACTTC.

The chain carries TRBV7-3 and TRBJ2-4; 10 nucleotides line up with TRBD2. V was pared by 5 bases and J by 2 bases, with 6 bases of the junction left unmatched. In germline, CDR1 is SGHTA, CDR2 FQGTGA. The CDR3 totals 16 residues. DNA for the CDR3: TGTGCCAGCAGCCCAAGCGGGGGGGCCCCCAAAAACATTCAGTACTTC. Residues: CASSPSGGAPKNIQYF.

This chain links TRBV27 with TRBJ2-5; a weak D match, TRBD2 (5 bases). The J call could be wrong; TRBJ2-1 is a better fit for the DNA end. CDR3 length: 13 amino acids. CDR1 and CDR2 from the germline V gene are MNHEY and SMNVEV (reference sequence). This CDR3 reads CASRTYRGNEQFF. The CDR3 DNA reads as TGTGCCAGCAGAACCTATAGAGGGAATGAGCAGTTCTTC.

This clonotype was recorded a few times. The rearrangement uses TRBV6-6 and TRBJ1-2; D gene unclear. With 5 bases removed from V and 6 bases from J, the gap between germline ends came to 7 bases. This CDR3 is built from 11 residues. Per the germline V gene, CDR1 is MNHNY and CDR2 is SVGAGI (reference sequence). The CDR3 DNA reads TGTGCCAGCAGTCCTGACGATGGCTACACCTTC. Translating gives CASSPDDGYTF.

This sequence joins TRBV7-9 and TRBJ2-1; tentative D call: TRBD1 (5 bases). V lost 5 bases and J lost 3, with 11 bases in between. Germline V gives CDR1 SEHNR, CDR2 FQNEAQ (reference sequence). The CDR3 length is 14 residues. The CDR3 bases are TGTGCCAGCAGCCCAACAGGTCTCTACAATGAGCAGTTCTTC. It specifies CASSPTGLYNEQFF.

The chain employs TRBV5-1 and TRBJ1-3; TRBD1 matches at 8 bases. CDR1 SGHRS and CDR2 YFSETQ come from the germline V gene. V lost 4 bases, J lost 2 bases, and 2 bases stayed unmatched. The length of the CDR3 is 14 residues. The DNA for the CDR3 is TGCGCCAGCAGCCCGGGACAGGCTGGAAACACCATATATTTT. It specifies CASSPGQAGNTIYF.

J is TRBJ1-4 and V is TRBV30, with a possible D match to TRBD1 (6 bases). Between the trimmed V and J ends, which lost 5 bases and 6 bases, there was a span of 13 bases. The CDR3 covers 13 residues. Per the germline V gene, CDR1 is GTSNPN and CDR2 is SVGIG (reference sequence). The CDR3 protein is CAWGQTLDEKLFF. CDR3 DNA sequence: TGTGCCTGGGGACAGACCCTTGATGAAAAACTGTTTTTT.

The table lists this clonotype with many counts. The V and J genes are TRBV2 and TRBJ2-6; 7 bases are a match to TRBD1. V was clipped by 6 bases and J by 0 bases; unmatched bases: 5. CDR3 length equals 16 residues. CDR1 SNHLY and CDR2 FYNNEI come from the germline V gene. The CDR3 spells CASRGQASSGANVLTF. The DNA of the CDR3 is TGTGCCAGCAGAGGACAGGCGAGCTCTGGGGCCAACGTCCTGACTTTC.